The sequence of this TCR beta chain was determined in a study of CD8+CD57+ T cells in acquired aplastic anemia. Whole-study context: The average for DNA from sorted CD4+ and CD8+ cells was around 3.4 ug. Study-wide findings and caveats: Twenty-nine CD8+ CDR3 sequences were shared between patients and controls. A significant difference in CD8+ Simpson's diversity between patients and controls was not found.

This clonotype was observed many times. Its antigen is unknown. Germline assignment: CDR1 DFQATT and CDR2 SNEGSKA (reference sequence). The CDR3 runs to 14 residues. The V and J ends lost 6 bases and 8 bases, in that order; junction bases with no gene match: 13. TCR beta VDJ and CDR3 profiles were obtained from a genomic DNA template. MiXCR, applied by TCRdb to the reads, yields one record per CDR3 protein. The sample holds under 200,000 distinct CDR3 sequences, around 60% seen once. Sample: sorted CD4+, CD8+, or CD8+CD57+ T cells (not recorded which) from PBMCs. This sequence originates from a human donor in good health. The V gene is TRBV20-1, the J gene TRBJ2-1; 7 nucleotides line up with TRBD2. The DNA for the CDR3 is TGCAGTGCAGTACGGGACTATCGGGGTTATGAGCAGTTCTTC. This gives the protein CSAVRDYRGYEQFF.